Each of the 3 T cell receptor beta chains below was sequenced from the same sample in a study of chemoradiotherapy in HPV16-positive cancers. Assay: immunoSEQ multiplex PCR; the TCRdb copy retains only in-frame clones and omits some. The data contain approximately 17,000 clones, just under 90% of them singletons. The sample consisted of blood, taken from a patient who underwent chemoradiotherapy. All receptors come from a human donor with HPV-associated anogenital cancer.

V and J are TRBV11-2 and TRBJ1-5; maybe TRBD1 (5 bases). CDR3 length: 11 residues. The germline CDR1 and CDR2 sequences are SGHAT and FQNNGV. Trimming removed 3 bases at V and 9 bases at J, with 6 bases between. The DNA of the CDR3 is TGTGCCAGCAGCTTGGGGGGGCCCCAGCATTTT. Translating it yields CASSLGGPQHF.

The gene calls are TRBV28 and TRBJ1-2, with TRBD1 identical over 9 bases. The CDR3 sequence is 14 residues long. V was clipped by 3 bases and J by 4 bases; unmatched bases: 3. CDR1 MDHEN and CDR2 SYDVKM come from the germline V gene. In nucleotides, the CDR3 is TGTGCCAGCAGTTTCAACAGGGGGCCCTATGGCTACACCTTC. Translated, it gives CASSFNRGPYGYTF.

The rearrangement uses TRBV6-1 and TRBJ2-1; 8 bases are shared with TRBD1. CDR3 length: 15 amino acids. After removal of 6 bases from V and 0 bases from J, the junction contained 4 bases not matched to a gene. Germline V gene sequence: CDR1 MNHNS, CDR2 SASEGT. The CDR3 DNA sequence: TGTGCCAGCAGAGGCGGACAGGGCTCCTACAATGAGCAGTTCTTC. This translates into CASRGGQGSYNEQFF.